A selection of T cell receptor beta chains follows, all from one sample in a study of cytomegalovirus exposure and HLA in healthy donors. Data came from immunoSEQ multiplex PCR; TCRdb stores just in-frame clones and leaves some out. The table shows approximately 110,000 clones, with 74% occurring only once. The sample was PBMCs. These receptors all come from a man aged 50 to 59 in good health and CMV-seropositive. CDR3s include the opening cysteine and the closing phenylalanine or tryptophan. A D gene is named only where the DNA matches it firmly. Not all rows give a size; the values are once, few, many and, for expanded clones, a class.

-	TRBV27	-	TRBJ2-3	TGTGCCAGCAGTTTGGTCAGAATATCTAGCACAGATACGCAGTATTTT	CASSLVRISSTDTQYF
-	TRBV19	few	TRBJ1-5	TGTGCCAGTAGTGGGGGTCGGAGGGATCAGCCCCAGCATTTT	CASSGGRRDQPQHF
TRBD1	TRBV29-1	-	TRBJ1-1	TGCAGCGGAGAACTAAACAGGGGCCCGAACACTGAAGCTTTCTTT	CSGELNRGPNTEAFF
TRBD1	TRBV5-1	-	TRBJ2-5	TGCGCCAGCAGCTTGCTAGGAGGACAGGGATCCGAGACCCAGTACTTC	CASSLLGGQGSETQYF
-	TRBV6-6	-	TRBJ2-3	TGTGCCAGCAGTCTCGGACAATCAAGCTGGGATACGCAGTATTTT	CASSLGQSSWDTQYF
-	TRBV5-1	once	TRBJ1-1	TGCGCCAGCAGCTTGGTAGCCAAGTCTGAAGCTTTCTTT	CASSLVAKSEAFF
TRBD1	TRBV7-9	-	TRBJ1-1	TGTTCCAGCAGCCCCCGGACAGGGTCGAACACTGAAGCTTTCTTT	CSSSPRTGSNTEAFF
-	TRBV27	-	TRBJ2-3	TGTGCCAGCAGTTTTATATCGGCAGATACGCAGTATTTT	CASSFISADTQYF
TRBD1	TRBV25-1	-	TRBJ1-2	TGTGCCAGCAGTGACCCCTTCACAGGGGTGGATGGCTACACCTTC	CASSDPFTGVDGYTF
-	TRBV5-1	-	TRBJ1-3	TGCGCCAGCAGCTCGTCCGGGACACGAGGAAACACCATATATTTT	CASSSSGTRGNTIYF
-	TRBV6-5	-	TRBJ1-3	TGTGCCAGCAGTTCCCTTATAGGGGTTCTTGGAAACACCATATATTTT	CASSSLIGVLGNTIYF
TRBD1	TRBV5-1	-	TRBJ2-7	TGCGCCAGCAGCTCCCTGACAGGGATCTACGAGCAGTACTTC	CASSSLTGIYEQYF
-	TRBV5-6	-	TRBJ2-7	TGTGCCAGCAGCTTAAGACAAGTCTTTGCCTACGAGCAGTACTTC	CASSLRQVFAYEQYF
TRBD1	TRBV6-4	-	TRBJ1-1	TGTGCCAGCAGGGACAGGGGTTGTGGCACTGAAGCTTTCTTT	CASRDRGCGTEAFF
-	TRBV7-3	few	TRBJ2-3	TGTGCCAGCAGTTACAGGGAGGGAGATACGCAGTATTTT	CASSYREGDTQYF
TRBD1	TRBV7-2	-	TRBJ1-1	TGTGCCAGCAGCCCTGGACAGGGGAGGTATGCTTTCTTT	CASSPGQGRYAFF
TRBD1	TRBV2	-	TRBJ1-5	TGTGCCAGCAGTCTGGACAGGGGAGGCAATCAGCCCCAGCATTTT	CASSLDRGGNQPQHF
-	TRBV6-6	-	TRBJ1-5	TGTGCCAGCAGTTTGACAGATAGCAATCAGCCCCAGCATTTT	CASSLTDSNQPQHF
-	TRBV2	-	TRBJ1-4	TGTGCCAGCTGGGACACCCGTTCTAATGAAAAACTGTTTTTT	CASWDTRSNEKLFF
TRBD2	TRBV5-4	-	TRBJ2-7	TGTGCCAGCAGCTTGGGACTAGCGGGATCCGCTACCCAGCAGTACTTC	CASSLGLAGSATQQYF
-	TRBV4-1	-	TRBJ2-1	TGCGCCAGCAGCCAAGTAGGCACAGATGAGCAGTTCTTC	CASSQVGTDEQFF
TRBD1	TRBV9	-	TRBJ1-3	TGTGCCAGCAGCAGGCGACAGGGGGATGGAAACACCATATATTTT	CASSRRQGDGNTIYF
-	TRBV14	-	TRBJ1-2	TGTGCCAGCAGCCCGGGACTGGGCTGGGGCTATGGCTACACCTTC	CASSPGLGWGYGYTF
TRBD1	TRBV25-1	-	TRBJ1-2	TGTGCCACCCACGTAGGACAGGGGTTCAGTATCAATGGCTACACCTTC	CATHVGQGFSINGYTF
-	TRBV5-5	-	TRBJ2-7	TGTGCCAGCAAGTTGGGGGGAGTCGACGAGCAGTACTTC	CASKLGGVDEQYF
TRBD1	TRBV7-3	-	TRBJ2-1	TGTGCCAGCAGCTCGCGGGGTGGGACAGGGGAGCAGTTCTTC	CASSSRGGTGEQFF
TRBD1	TRBV19	-	TRBJ1-1	TGTGCCAGTAACTTGGACAGGGGGCGCGTCGAAGCTTTCTTT	CASNLDRGRVEAFF
-	TRBV9	-	TRBJ1-1	TGTGCCAGCAGCGTAGGAGGGACTGCAAACACTGAAGCTTTCTTT	CASSVGGTANTEAFF
-	TRBV7-9	-	TRBJ1-2	TGTGCCAGCAGCTTAGGCCAGGACTATGGCTACACCTTC	CASSLGQDYGYTF
TRBD2	TRBV5-1	-	TRBJ2-2	TGCGCCAGCAGCCTGAGCGGGAGGGCCTCCGGGGAGCTGTTTTTT	CASSLSGRASGELFF
TRBD1	TRBV2	-	TRBJ1-5	TGTGCCAGCAGGACGACAGGGGAAGGACCGCCCCAGCATTTT	CASRTTGEGPPQHF
TRBD1	TRBV7-2	-	TRBJ2-7	TGTGCCAGCAGCCAGGGGGTTTCTTCCTACGAGCAGTGCTTC	CASSQGVSSYEQCF